This passage covers 31 T cell receptor beta chains from one sample sequenced in a study of shared clonotypes between healthy human individuals. The protocol was immunoSEQ multiplex PCR, while the TCRdb copy is restricted to in-frame clones and leaves out a portion. The repertoire holds 1,500,000 or so clones, with approximately 96% as singletons. The sequencing sample was made of naive CD4+ T cells sorted from blood. Subset indicated: CD45RA+ positively selected. The receptors originated from a man younger than 45 in good health.

The J gene is TRBJ1-1, the V gene TRBV7-9; 11 nucleotides match TRBD1. The CDR3 spans 17 residues. The ends lost 4 bases at V and 0 bases at J; junction bases unmatched: 7. Looked up from germline, CDR1 is SEHNR and CDR2 is FQNEAQ (reference sequence). The CDR3 DNA reads as TGTGCCAGCAGCTCCGGGACAGGGGGACTCATGAACACTGAAGCTTTCTTT. Its translation: CASSSGTGGLMNTEAFF.

This rearrangement joins TRBV7-8 to TRBJ2-3; 13 positions agree with TRBD2. Germline V gene data show CDR1 as SGHVS and CDR2 as FQNEAQ. The CDR3 length is 17 residues. The ends lost 7 bases at V and 4 bases at J; junction bases unmatched: 11. The CDR3 DNA reads TGTGCCAGCACCCAAGGGCCCGGACTAGCGGGAGCAGATACGCAGTATTTT. Translating it yields CASTQGPGLAGADTQYF.

The V gene is TRBV11-2, the J gene TRBJ2-3; D is unclear. The germline gives CDR1 SGHAT, CDR2 FQNNGV. The CDR3 covers 13 residues. V was trimmed by 2 bases and J by 2 bases, leaving 5 bases between them. The CDR3 DNA is TGTGCCAGCAGCTTATCCTTCACAGATACGCAGTATTTT. Residues: CASSLSFTDTQYF.

The genes are TRBV27 and TRBJ2-7, with D perhaps TRBD1 (5 bases). V was cut by 1 base and J by 3 bases, with 22 bases left in between. The CDR3 covers 18 residues. Germline V gives CDR1 MNHEY, CDR2 SMNVEV (reference sequence). As DNA, the CDR3 is TGTGCCAGCAGTTTATACCCCAGGGCCGGTGTTAGCCTCTACGAGCAGTACTTC. As protein: CASSLYPRAGVSLYEQYF.

V gene TRBV27 combines with J gene TRBJ2-7, with D perhaps given as TRBD1 or TRBD2 (5 bases each). V gave up 5 bases and J gave up 9 bases, with 17 bases separating them. Germline lookup yields CDR1 MNHEY and CDR2 SMNVEV (reference sequence). The CDR3 extends over 13 amino acids. For the CDR3, the DNA is TGTGCCAGCAGTATGGGGACCGACTGGGGGCAGTACTTC. The encoded protein is CASSMGTDWGQYF.

Concerning this clone: In the same sample, other DNA sequences code for this CDR3. This chain links TRBV5-1 with TRBJ2-5, with D perhaps assigned TRBD1 or TRBD2 (5 bases each). CDR3 length: 14 residues. V dropped 0 bases and J dropped 5 bases, with 11 bases sitting between them. The germline CDR1 and CDR2 sequences are SGHRS and YFSETQ. The CDR3 reads CASSLGTGGETQYF. DNA of the CDR3: TGCGCCAGCAGCTTGGGTACAGGCGGGGAGACCCAGTACTTC.

The chain has TRBV18 and TRBJ2-7, with D possibly called TRBD1 or TRBD2 (5 bases each). Germline V gene lookup returns CDR1 KGHSH and CDR2 LQKENI. The CDR3 totals 14 residues. V was cut by 3 bases and J by 3 bases, with 12 bases left in between. CDR3 region: CASSPGASIYEQYF. The CDR3 DNA follows: TGTGCCAGCTCACCCGGGGCGTCTATCTACGAGCAGTACTTC.

Points on this clone: The sample contains more than one DNA sequence encoding this CDR3. The V gene is TRBV5-1, the J gene TRBJ2-1, with no clear D. The germline V gene has CDR1 SGHRS and CDR2 YFSETQ. V was trimmed by 2 bases and J by 0 bases, leaving 9 bases between them. The CDR3 has 15 amino acids. The CDR3 DNA reads TGCGCCAGCAGCTTTGGCCGTAGCTCCTACAATGAGCAGTTCTTC. This encodes CASSFGRSSYNEQFF.

Here the CDR3 reads CASSYSRGGYTF. The CDR3 nucleotides are TGTGCCAGCAGTTACTCGAGGGGGGGCTACACCTTC. The rearrangement joins TRBV6-5 to TRBJ1-2; TRBD1 is a possible D gene (6 bases). The CDR3 sequence is 12 residues long. The germline V gene has CDR1 MNHEY and CDR2 SVGAGI. Trimming removed 0 bases from V and 8 bases from J, with 7 bases in between.

This chain uses TRBV7-2 with TRBJ2-1; D gene ambiguous. The germline V and J ends were trimmed by 2 bases and 8 bases, with 7 bases remaining between them. The CDR3 covers 12 residues. Germline CDR1 SGHTA, CDR2 FQGNSA. CDR3 DNA sequence: TGTGCCAGCAGCTTATATGGCTATGAGCAGTTCTTC. It translates to CASSLYGYEQFF.

V usage is TRBV30 and J usage is TRBJ1-2, with D possibly TRBD1 on 6 matching bases. The CDR3 has 15 residues. Trimming removed 0 bases from V and 3 bases from J, with 14 bases in between. Per the germline V gene, CDR1 is GTSNPN and CDR2 is SVGIG (reference sequence). The CDR3 reads CAWSVPWTAHYGYTF. The CDR3 nucleotides read TGTGCCTGGAGTGTACCGTGGACAGCTCACTATGGCTACACCTTC. Full variable domain (missing parts from reference TRBV30 and TRBJ1-2): SQTIHQWPATLVQPVGSPLSLECTVEGTSNPNLYWYRQAAGRGLQLLFYSVGIGQISSEVPQNLSASRPQDRQFILSSKKLLLSDSGFYLCAWSVPWTAHYGYTFGSGTRLTVV.

The chain couples TRBV4-3 to TRBJ2-2, with a tentative D call TRBD2 (6 bases). Germline V gene sequence: CDR1 LGHNA, CDR2 YSLEER. The CDR3 has 17 residues. The V end was cut by 2 bases, the J end by 4 bases, with 17 bases between. The CDR3 spells CASSQKESEGTTGELFF. DNA of the CDR3: TGCGCCAGCAGCCAAAAGGAGTCGGAGGGGACCACCGGGGAGCTGTTTTTT.

The chain is built from TRBV1 and TRBJ2-6; the D call in the table, TRBD2, was not verified against the DNA. TRBV1 is flagged as a pseudogene. The CDR3 sequence is 20 residues long. CDR3 bases: TGCACCAGCAGCCAAGATTGGCGAGGGGAGGGGATATCTGGGGCCAACGTCCTGACTTTC. This sequence encodes CTSSQDWRGEGISGANVLTF.

The V call is TRBV4-3, the J call TRBJ2-4, with TRBD2 matching over 8 bases. V dropped 3 bases and J dropped 3; count of bases not matched to a gene: 7. Germline CDR1 and CDR2: LGHNA and YSLEER. CDR3 size: 16 residues. The CDR3 DNA reads as TGCGCCAGCAGCCACTCATTCACTAGCGGCAAAAACATTCAGTACTTC. Its protein is CASSHSFTSGKNIQYF.

The rearrangement links TRBV19 to TRBJ1-5; D is possibly TRBD1 (6 bases). The CDR3 is 15 residues long. From germline, CDR1 is LNHDA and CDR2 SQIVND (reference sequence). Trimming shortened V by 7 bases and J by 0 bases, and 13 bases separated the two germline ends. The CDR3 DNA reads as TGTGCCAGTACCTCCGGGACACTTAGCAATCAGCCCCAGCATTTT. Amino acid sequence: CASTSGTLSNQPQHF.

The CDR3 DNA is TGTGCCAGAAGCTTGGCCCAGCGGGGAGGCCAGCCCCAGCATTTT. It yields the protein CARSLAQRGGQPQHF. V is TRBV5-3 and J is TRBJ1-5, with D unresolved. TRBV5-3 is noted as an ORF with a role that remains uncertain. There are 15 residues in the CDR3. Trimming removed 0 bases from V and 7 bases from J, with 14 bases in between.

The V call is TRBV4-1, the J call TRBJ2-1, with a weak D call TRBD2 (6 bases). CDR3 size: 13 residues. In germline, CDR1 is MGHRA, CDR2 YSYEKL. Trimming left V 3 bases short and J 7 bases short, with 10 bases between. The CDR3 region is CASSQRGRNEQFF. CDR3 in DNA: TGCGCCAGCAGCCAGCGGGGTAGGAATGAGCAGTTCTTC.

J is TRBJ2-2 and V is TRBV15; D call uncertain. This CDR3 comprises 20 residues. Germline CDR1 is LNHNV and CDR2 is YYDKDF (reference sequence). Deletions cut 3 bases from V and 3 bases from J, with 26 bases between. The CDR3 DNA reads TGTGCCACCAGCAGCCGGTCCCGCCGTGGCAGAACAACCTACACCGGGGAGCTGTTTTTT. Translating it yields CATSSRSRRGRTTYTGELFF.

The rearrangement joins TRBV18 to TRBJ2-3; 10 bases match TRBD1. In germline, CDR1 is KGHSH, CDR2 LQKENI. V shed 0 bases and J 4 bases; nucleotides not matched to a gene: 7. The CDR3 covers 17 residues. The CDR3 sequence: CASSPPWDRGFSDTQYF. CDR3 DNA sequence: TGTGCCAGCTCACCACCCTGGGACAGGGGCTTTTCAGATACGCAGTATTTT.

V and J are TRBV7-6 and TRBJ2-7, with D possibly being TRBD1 (6 bases). CDR3 length: 15 amino acids. V dropped 2 bases and J dropped 3 bases, with 14 bases sitting between them. Germline V gene sequence: CDR1 SGHVS, CDR2 FNYEAQ. CDR3 bases: TGTGCCAGCAGCTTACGGTCGACAGGACTCTACGAGCAGTACTTC. Translating it yields CASSLRSTGLYEQYF.

The chain uses TRBV5-1 and TRBJ2-3, with 11 bases lining up with TRBD2. This CDR3 region has 16 residues. In germline, CDR1 is SGHRS, CDR2 YFSETQ. The V gene end was trimmed by 4 bases and the J gene end by 2 bases; junction bases not matched to a gene: 6. The CDR3 spells CASSTGTSGVTDTQYF. DNA of the CDR3: TGCGCCAGCAGCACTGGGACTAGCGGAGTCACAGATACGCAGTATTTT.

V is TRBV19 and J is TRBJ1-5; D gene uncertain. V was cut by 5 bases and J by 4 bases, with 15 bases left in between. The CDR3 contains 15 residues. Per germline, CDR1 LNHDA and CDR2 SQIVND (reference sequence). The CDR3 is CASSPGPDRNQPQHF. DNA of the CDR3: TGTGCCAGTAGTCCCGGGCCCGATAGGAATCAGCCCCAGCATTTT.

This sequence joins TRBV13 and TRBJ2-2; unclear D gene. CDR1 is PRHDT and CDR2 is FYEKMQ in the germline V gene (reference sequence). There are 15 residues in the CDR3. Trimming pared 3 bases from V and 2 bases from J, leaving 10 bases between. CDR3 region: CASSFGKGNTGELFF. The CDR3 region has the DNA TGTGCCAGCAGCTTCGGCAAAGGAAACACCGGGGAGCTGTTTTTT.

Worth noting for this clone: This same CDR3 is encoded by further DNA sequences in the sample. The chain has TRBV10-1 and TRBJ2-7; 8 bases are a match to TRBD1. Per the germline V gene, CDR1 is WNHNN and CDR2 is SYGVQD (reference sequence). CDR3 length equals 13 residues. V lost 2 bases and J lost 4; bases outside the gene matches: 1. The CDR3 loop is CASSEGQGYEQYF. The CDR3, as DNA: TGCGCCAGCAGTGAGGGACAGGGATACGAGCAGTACTTC.

The rearrangement uses TRBV7-2 and TRBJ1-1, with D tentatively TRBD1 (6 bases). The CDR3 has 13 residues. The germline CDR1 and CDR2 sequences are SGHTA and FQGNSA. V shed 6 bases and J shed 11 bases, with 19 bases lying between them. The CDR3, as DNA: TGTGCCAGCAGTTATTACAGGGTAGCAGACGCTTTCTTT. It codes for CASSYYRVADAFF. Together with reference TRBV7-2 and TRBJ1-1, the CDR3 gives the full variable domain: GAGVSQSPSNKVTEKGKDVELRCDPISGHTALYWYRQSLGQGLEFLIYFQGNSAPDKSGLPSDRFSAERTGGSVSTLTIQRTQQEDSAVYLCASSYYRVADAFFGQGTRLTVV.

The chain combines TRBV4-1 with TRBJ2-2; 11 positions agree with TRBD2. The V segment lost 4 bases and the J segment 6 bases; nucleotides outside the gene matches: 7. Germline V gives CDR1 MGHRA, CDR2 YSYEKL. The CDR3 length is 16 residues. This chain's CDR3 is CASSLAGGGTAGELFF. CDR3 bases: TGCGCCAGCAGCCTAGCGGGAGGGGGGACAGCCGGGGAGCTGTTTTTT.

The rearrangement uses TRBV19 and TRBJ2-2; the D gene is possibly TRBD2 (6 bases). The CDR3 is 15 amino acids. Trimming took 8 bases from V and 6 from J, leaving 19 bases between them. The V gene's germline CDR1 is LNHDA and CDR2 SQIVND (reference sequence). This CDR3 is CASGHRGRGAGELFF. CDR3 nucleotide sequence: TGTGCCAGTGGACACCGAGGGCGGGGTGCCGGGGAGCTGTTTTTT. The full variable domain, with the rest looked up from reference TRBV19 and TRBJ2-2, is DGGITQSPKYLFRKEGQNVTLSCEQNLNHDAMYWYRQDPGQGLRLIYYSQIVNDFQKGDIAEGYSVSREKKESFPLTVTSAQKNPTAFYLCASGHRGRGAGELFFGEGSRLTVL.

The V gene is TRBV7-8, the J gene TRBJ1-2, with a possible D match to TRBD1 (6 bases). There are 15 residues in the CDR3. V dropped 2 bases and J dropped 6 bases, with 16 bases sitting between them. CDR1 is SGHVS, CDR2 FQNEAQ, per germline. The CDR3 DNA follows: TGTGCCAGCAGCTTATTTGGTCGGGGGCGAAATGGCTACACCTTC. It translates to CASSLFGRGRNGYTF.

The chain employs TRBV19 and TRBJ1-1; TRBD1 matches 7 bases. V lost 7 bases, J lost 5 bases, and 13 bases stayed unmatched. The CDR3 has 15 amino acids. Germline assignment: CDR1 LNHDA and CDR2 SQIVND (reference sequence). CDR3 nucleotides: TGTGCCAGTACCCTTATACAGGGGTCGGGGACTGAAGCTTTCTTT. Amino acids: CASTLIQGSGTEAFF.

This rearrangement joins TRBV4-3 to TRBJ1-4; D remains ambiguous. CDR3 length equals 15 residues. V shed 1 base and J shed 8 bases, with 14 bases lying between them. In germline, CDR1 is LGHNA, CDR2 YSLEER. CDR3 residues: CASSQVPGMGEKLFF. CDR3 DNA: TGCGCCAGCAGCCAAGTACCGGGGATGGGAGAAAAACTGTTTTTT.

The chain combines TRBV6-5 with TRBJ1-1, with 9 bases matching TRBD1. The length of the CDR3 is 16 residues. Germline-derived CDR1 and CDR2 are MNHEY and SVGAGI. J was trimmed by 0 bases and V by 0 bases; bases with no gene match: 2. CDR3 sequence reads: CASSYSTGGLNTEAFF. CDR3 nucleotide sequence: TGTGCCAGCAGTTACTCTACAGGGGGCCTGAACACTGAAGCTTTCTTT.